The rows below give T cell receptor beta chains drawn from one sample of a study of blood T cell repertoires in COVID-19. Clones were sequenced by immunoSEQ multiplex PCR, and TCRdb holds only the in-frame ones, with some missing. The table shows 400,000 to 450,000 clones, with 75% to 90% occurring only once. The sequenced sample was PBMCs or T cells enriched from blood (not recorded which). Receptors originate from a man younger than 40 who had recovered from COVID-19. Both conserved end residues are part of each CDR3. D genes are given only for firm matches. The listing skips clone size in some rows; elsewhere it reads once, few, many or a size class.

J gene: TRBJ1-6; clone size: NA; CDR3 length: 15; D gene: NA; V gene: TRBV21-1; CDR3 DNA: TGTGCCAGCAGCTCCCGGGACAGGGCAAATTCACCCCTCCACTTT; CDR3 protein: CASSSRDRANSPLHF
J gene: TRBJ1-6; clone size: NA; CDR3 length: 13; D gene: TRBD1; V gene: TRBV27; CDR3 DNA: TGTGCCAGCAGTTCCCGACAGGGCTCACCCCTCCACTTT; CDR3 protein: CASSSRQGSPLHF
J gene: TRBJ1-2; clone size: NA; CDR3 length: 13; D gene: NA; V gene: TRBV2; CDR3 DNA: TGTGCCAGCACCCGAGGTCAAGCCGGCGGCTACACCTTC; CDR3 protein: CASTRGQAGGYTF
J gene: TRBJ2-1; clone size: once; CDR3 length: 16; D gene: TRBD2; V gene: TRBV4-1; CDR3 DNA: TGCGCCAGCAGCTCCGGACTAGCGGGAGCCTACAATGAGCAGTTCTTC; CDR3 protein: CASSSGLAGAYNEQFF
J gene: TRBJ2-1; clone size: NA; CDR3 length: 14; D gene: NA; V gene: TRBV4-2; CDR3 DNA: TGTGCCAGCAGCCAAGAGGGGGGTTACAATGAGCAGTTCTTC; CDR3 protein: CASSQEGGYNEQFF
J gene: TRBJ2-3; clone size: NA; CDR3 length: 14; D gene: NA; V gene: TRBV3-1/TRBV3-2; CDR3 DNA: TGTGCCAGCAGCCAACGAGGGAGCTCAGATACGCAGTATTTT; CDR3 protein: CASSQRGSSDTQYF
J gene: TRBJ1-4; clone size: NA; CDR3 length: 15; D gene: TRBD1; V gene: TRBV28; CDR3 DNA: TGTGCCAGCAGCTCGGGACAGCTAACTAATGAAAAACTGTTTTTT; CDR3 protein: CASSSGQLTNEKLFF
J gene: TRBJ2-7; clone size: NA; CDR3 length: 12; D gene: NA; V gene: TRBV28; CDR3 DNA: TGTGCCAGCAGTTTTCGGTCTTACGAGCAGTACTTC; CDR3 protein: CASSFRSYEQYF
J gene: TRBJ2-2; clone size: NA; CDR3 length: 15; D gene: NA; V gene: TRBV6-5; CDR3 DNA: TGTGCCAGCACCAAAAGGCTTTGGGCCACCGGGGAGCTGTTTTTT; CDR3 protein: CASTKRLWATGELFF
J gene: TRBJ2-3; clone size: NA; CDR3 length: 17; D gene: TRBD2; V gene: TRBV10-2; CDR3 DNA: TGCGCCAGCAGTGGCGGGACTAGCGGGAGAATGGCAGATACGCAGTATTTT; CDR3 protein: CASSGGTSGRMADTQYF
J gene: TRBJ2-7; clone size: NA; CDR3 length: 14; D gene: NA; V gene: TRBV27; CDR3 DNA: TGTGCCAGCAGTTTTTATGGGGGCGAAGGCGAGCAGTACTTC; CDR3 protein: CASSFYGGEGEQYF
J gene: TRBJ2-3; clone size: NA; CDR3 length: 12; D gene: NA; V gene: TRBV30; CDR3 DNA: TGTGCCTGGGGGATCGGTCTTGAGACGCAGTATTTT; CDR3 protein: CAWGIGLETQYF
J gene: TRBJ1-5; clone size: NA; CDR3 length: 17; D gene: TRBD1; V gene: TRBV5-8; CDR3 DNA: TGTGCCAGCAGCACGGGACAGGGACTTTTGCGGGATCAGCCCCAGCATTTT; CDR3 protein: CASSTGQGLLRDQPQHF
J gene: TRBJ2-3; clone size: NA; CDR3 length: 13; D gene: TRBD2; V gene: TRBV24-1; CDR3 DNA: TGTGCCACCAGTTCTAGCGGGAGAGATACGCAGTATTTT; CDR3 protein: CATSSSGRDTQYF
J gene: TRBJ1-2; clone size: NA; CDR3 length: 11; D gene: NA; V gene: TRBV20-1; CDR3 DNA: TGCAGTGCCATTTCGGGTCGAGGCTACACCTTC; CDR3 protein: CSAISGRGYTF
J gene: TRBJ2-1; clone size: NA; CDR3 length: 13; D gene: TRBD2; V gene: TRBV29-1; CDR3 DNA: TGCAGCGTTGAAATCGTAGCGGGAGCTGGGCAGTTCTTC; CDR3 protein: CSVEIVAGAGQFF
J gene: TRBJ2-1; clone size: NA; CDR3 length: 13; D gene: NA; V gene: TRBV4-1; CDR3 DNA: TGCGCCAGCAGCCAAGATTCGGGTCGAGAGCAGTTCTTC; CDR3 protein: CASSQDSGREQFF
J gene: TRBJ1-1; clone size: NA; CDR3 length: 15; D gene: NA; V gene: TRBV18; CDR3 DNA: TGTGCCAGCTCAACCAGGGTAAACCAGAACACTGAAGCTTTCTTT; CDR3 protein: CASSTRVNQNTEAFF
J gene: TRBJ1-1; clone size: NA; CDR3 length: 17; D gene: TRBD1; V gene: TRBV7-2; CDR3 DNA: TGTGCCAGCAGCCCTAGGACAGGCCGACAGACGAACACTGAAGCTTTCTTT; CDR3 protein: CASSPRTGRQTNTEAFF
J gene: TRBJ1-1; clone size: NA; CDR3 length: 13; D gene: NA; V gene: TRBV5-6; CDR3 DNA: TGTGCCAGCAGCACAGGGAGAAGTTCTGAAGCTTTCTTT; CDR3 protein: CASSTGRSSEAFF